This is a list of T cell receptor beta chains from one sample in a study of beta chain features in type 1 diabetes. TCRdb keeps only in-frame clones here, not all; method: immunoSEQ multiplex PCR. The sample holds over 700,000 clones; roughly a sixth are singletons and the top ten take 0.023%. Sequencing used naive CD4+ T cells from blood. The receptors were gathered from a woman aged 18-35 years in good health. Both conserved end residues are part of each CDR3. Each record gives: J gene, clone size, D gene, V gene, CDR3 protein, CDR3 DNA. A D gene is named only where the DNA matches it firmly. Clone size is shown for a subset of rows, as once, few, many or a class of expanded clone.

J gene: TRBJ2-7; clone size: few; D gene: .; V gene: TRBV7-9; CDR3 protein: CASSSLAAARLLSEQYF; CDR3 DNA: TGTGCCAGCAGCTCCTTAGCGGCGGCGAGGTTGTTAAGCGAGCAGTACTTC
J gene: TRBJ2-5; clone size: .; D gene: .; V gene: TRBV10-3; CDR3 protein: CAISLGQKETQYF; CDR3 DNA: TGTGCCATCAGCCTAGGGCAAAAAGAGACCCAGTACTTC
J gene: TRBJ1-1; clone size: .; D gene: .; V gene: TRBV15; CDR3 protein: CATSRDVGFEAFF; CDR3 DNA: TGTGCCACCAGCAGAGATGTAGGGTTTGAAGCTTTCTTT
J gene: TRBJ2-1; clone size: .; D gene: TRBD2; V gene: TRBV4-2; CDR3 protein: CASSQRATSGTNNEQFF; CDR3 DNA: TGTGCCAGCAGCCAAAGGGCTACTAGCGGTACAAACAATGAGCAGTTCTTC
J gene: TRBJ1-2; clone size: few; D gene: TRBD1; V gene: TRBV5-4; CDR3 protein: CASSYPDRANYGYTF; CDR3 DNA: TGTGCCAGCAGCTACCCGGACAGGGCTAACTATGGCTACACCTTC
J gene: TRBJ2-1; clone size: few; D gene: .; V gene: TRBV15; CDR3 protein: CATSIDSPLWNEQFF; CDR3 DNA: TGTGCCACCAGCATAGACAGCCCCCTCTGGAATGAGCAGTTCTTC
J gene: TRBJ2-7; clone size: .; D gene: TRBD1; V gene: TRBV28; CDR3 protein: CASRGTGVGYEQYF; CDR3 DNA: TGTGCCAGCAGAGGGACAGGGGTGGGCTACGAGCAGTACTTC
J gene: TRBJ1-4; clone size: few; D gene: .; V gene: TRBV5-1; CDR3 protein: CASSSTGEKLFF; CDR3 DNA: TGCGCCAGCAGCTCGACGGGAGAAAAACTGTTTTTT
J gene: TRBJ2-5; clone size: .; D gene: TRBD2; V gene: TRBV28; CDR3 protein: CASSFRGGSGTQETQYF; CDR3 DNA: TGTGCCAGCAGTTTTAGGGGGGGTAGCGGGACTCAAGAGACCCAGTACTTC
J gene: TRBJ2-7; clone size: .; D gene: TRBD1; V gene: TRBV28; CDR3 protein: CASRSQGALGDEQYF; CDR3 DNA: TGTGCCAGCAGGTCCCAGGGGGCGCTGGGGGACGAGCAGTACTTC
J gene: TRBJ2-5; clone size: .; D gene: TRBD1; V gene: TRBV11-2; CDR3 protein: CASSYNRGRETQYF; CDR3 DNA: TGTGCCAGCAGCTACAACAGGGGGCGAGAGACCCAGTACTTC
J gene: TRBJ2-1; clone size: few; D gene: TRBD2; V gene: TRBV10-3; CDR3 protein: CAISGVWGRAPNEQFF; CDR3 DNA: TGTGCCATCAGTGGAGTCTGGGGGAGGGCCCCCAATGAGCAGTTCTTC
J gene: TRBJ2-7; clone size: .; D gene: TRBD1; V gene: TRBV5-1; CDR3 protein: CASSLATGQAFYEQYF; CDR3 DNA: TGCGCCAGCAGCTTGGCAACTGGACAGGCCTTCTACGAGCAGTACTTC
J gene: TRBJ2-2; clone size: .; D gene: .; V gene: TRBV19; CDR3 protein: CASSIRSGTGELFF; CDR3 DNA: TGTGCCAGTAGTATACGGTCGGGGACCGGGGAGCTGTTTTTT
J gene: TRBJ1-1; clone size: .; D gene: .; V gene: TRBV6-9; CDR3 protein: CASSRQPNTEAFF; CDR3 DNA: TGTGCCAGCAGTCGACAGCCGAACACTGAAGCTTTCTTT
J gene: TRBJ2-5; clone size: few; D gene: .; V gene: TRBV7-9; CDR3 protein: CASRPGLETQYF; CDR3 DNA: TGTGCCAGCAGGCCAGGCCTGGAGACCCAGTACTTC
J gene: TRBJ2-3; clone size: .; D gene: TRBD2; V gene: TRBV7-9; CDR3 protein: CASSRGTSGVTDTQYF; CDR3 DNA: TGTGCCAGCAGCAGAGGGACTAGCGGGGTCACAGATACGCAGTATTTT
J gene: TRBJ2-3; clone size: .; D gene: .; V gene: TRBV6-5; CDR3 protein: CASSYSGSRADTQYF; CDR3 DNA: TGTGCCAGCAGTTACTCAGGCAGTAGGGCAGATACGCAGTATTTT
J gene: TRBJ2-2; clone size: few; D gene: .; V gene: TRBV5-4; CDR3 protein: CASSFARGSNTGELFF; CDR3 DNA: TGTGCCAGCAGCTTCGCCCGCGGGTCGAACACCGGGGAGCTGTTTTTT
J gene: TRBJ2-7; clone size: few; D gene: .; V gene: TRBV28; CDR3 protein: CASGREQYF; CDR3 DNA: TGTGCCAGTGGGAGGGAGCAGTACTTC
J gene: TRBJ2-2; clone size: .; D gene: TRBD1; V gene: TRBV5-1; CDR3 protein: CASSLVAGGANTGELFF; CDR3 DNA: TGCGCCAGCAGCTTGGTAGCAGGGGGCGCGAACACCGGGGAGCTGTTTTTT
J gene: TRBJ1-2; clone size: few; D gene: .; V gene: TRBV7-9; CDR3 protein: CASSSGGGQDYGYTF; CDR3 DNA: TGTGCCAGCAGCTCAGGCGGGGGGCAAGACTATGGCTACACCTTC
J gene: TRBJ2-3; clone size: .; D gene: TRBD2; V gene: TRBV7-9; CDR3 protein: CASSLTPTSASADTQYF; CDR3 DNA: TGTGCCAGCAGCCTGACTCCGACTAGCGCGAGCGCAGATACGCAGTATTTT
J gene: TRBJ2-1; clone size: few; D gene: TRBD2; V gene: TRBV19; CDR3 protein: CASSPPRGELSYNEQFF; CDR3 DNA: TGTGCCAGTAGTCCCCCACGGGGGGAGCTCTCCTACAATGAGCAGTTCTTC
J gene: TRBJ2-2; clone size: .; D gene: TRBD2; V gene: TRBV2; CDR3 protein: CASSVRTSGRAIGELFF; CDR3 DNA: TGTGCCAGCAGTGTGCGGACTAGCGGGAGGGCCATCGGGGAGCTGTTTTTT
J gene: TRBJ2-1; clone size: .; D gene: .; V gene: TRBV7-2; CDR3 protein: CASSLVASGTSYNEQFF; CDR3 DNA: TGTGCCAGCAGCTTAGTAGCGAGTGGAACGTCGTACAATGAGCAGTTCTTC
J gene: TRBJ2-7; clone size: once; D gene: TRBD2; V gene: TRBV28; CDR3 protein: CASSPGTSGPFYEQYF; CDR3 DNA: TGTGCCAGCAGTCCCGGGACTAGCGGGCCCTTCTACGAGCAGTACTTC
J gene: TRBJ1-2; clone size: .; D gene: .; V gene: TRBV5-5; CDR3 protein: CASSFTPNYGYTF; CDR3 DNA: TGTGCCAGCAGCTTCACTCCTAACTATGGCTACACCTTC
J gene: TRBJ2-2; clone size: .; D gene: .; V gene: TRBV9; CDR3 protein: CASSVGGRLNTGELFF; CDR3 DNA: TGTGCCAGCAGCGTGGGTGGGAGGCTGAACACCGGGGAGCTGTTTTTT